These T cell receptor beta chains were read from a single sample in a study of OX40 agonist ivuxolimab in advanced cancers. Generated by immunoSEQ multiplex PCR, the TCRdb table keeps only in-frame clones and is missing some. The sample shows approximately 66,000 clones, roughly 88% of them seen only once. Material: CD4+ or CD8+ T cells sorted from blood, obtained in a trial of the OX40 agonist ivuxolimab. The receptors shown here come from an adult with an advanced solid tumor such as melanoma, head and neck, liver or kidney cancer. Each CDR3 is given with its conserved first and last residue. D genes are given only for firm matches. Some rows mark clone size as missing; the rest say once, few, many or name a class of expanded clone.

-,TRBV6-5,-,TRBJ2-3,TGTGCCAGCAGTTACCTAGATACGCAGTATTTT,CASSYLDTQYF
-,TRBV7-3,-,TRBJ2-3,TGTGCCAGCAGCTTAAGATTGGGGTTTAGCACAGATACGCAGTATTTT,CASSLRLGFSTDTQYF
TRBD2,TRBV7-2,-,TRBJ2-5,TGTGCCAGCAGCTCCGACATGGGACTAGCGGGGCAACAAGAGACCCAGTACTTC,CASSSDMGLAGQQETQYF
-,TRBV5-1,-,TRBJ2-1,TGCGCCAGCAGTTTATCCACTAGCTACAATGAGCAGTTCTTC,CASSLSTSYNEQFF
-,TRBV2,few,TRBJ2-6,TGTGCCAGCAGGCCCGACCCCTCTGGGGCCAACGTCCTGACTTTC,CASRPDPSGANVLTF
-,TRBV10-2,-,TRBJ1-2,TGCGCCAGCAGTTCTACTAAGACGGGGGGCTATGGCTACACCTTC,CASSSTKTGGYGYTF
-,TRBV28,-,TRBJ1-6,TGTGCCAGCAGTTCGTCCTCAGCGGAAGATTCACCCCTCCACTTT,CASSSSSAEDSPLHF
TRBD2,TRBV19,-,TRBJ2-5,TGTGCCAGTAGTATTGGGGGGGGGCAAGAGACCCAGTACTTC,CASSIGGGQETQYF
TRBD1,TRBV27,-,TRBJ1-6,TGTGCCAGCAGTTTATCTTGGGACAGGGTTCGGAATTCACCCCTCCACTTT,CASSLSWDRVRNSPLHF
-,TRBV19,-,TRBJ1-1,TGTGCCAGTAGCATTTCAGGGTATGGCACTGAAGCTTTCTTT,CASSISGYGTEAFF
-,TRBV9,few,TRBJ1-2,TGTGCCAGCAGCGTAGAAGGATTAACAGGTAGTGGCTACACCTTC,CASSVEGLTGSGYTF
-,TRBV4-2,-,TRBJ1-4,TGTGCCAGCAGCCAAGATGTACAGGGAGATGAAAAACTGTTTTTT,CASSQDVQGDEKLFF
TRBD2,TRBV7-8,-,TRBJ2-3,TGTGCCAGCAGCCCTTACCGACTAGCGGGGGGCATACGCACAGATACGCAGTATTTT,CASSPYRLAGGIRTDTQYF
-,TRBV2,-,TRBJ1-5,TGTGCCAGCAGCGCCAGTTTGAGTTTTAGTGTGGGAAGCAATCAGCCCCAGCATTTT,CASSASLSFSVGSNQPQHF
-,TRBV18,-,TRBJ1-4,TGTGCCAGCTCACCACTGAATGAAAAACTGTTTTTT,CASSPLNEKLFF
-,TRBV5-4,-,TRBJ1-5,TGTGCCAGCAGCTTGGCACGGCCCTCGGGGCAGCCCCAGCATTTT,CASSLARPSGQPQHF
-,TRBV7-2,-,TRBJ1-3,TGTGCCAGCAGCTCCCGTGGAAACACCATATATTTT,CASSSRGNTIYF
-,TRBV11-2,-,TRBJ2-2,TGTGCCAGCAGCCCAGTAACGTACACCGGGGAGCTGTTTTTT,CASSPVTYTGELFF
-,TRBV18,-,TRBJ1-1,TGTGCCAGCAAGGGTATTGGGAACACTGAAGCTTTCTTT,CASKGIGNTEAFF
-,TRBV30,few,TRBJ1-1,TGTGCCTTCGACAGGAACTCGAACACTGAAGCTTTCTTT,CAFDRNSNTEAFF
TRBD2,TRBV4-1,-,TRBJ2-3,TGCGCCAGCAGCCCCGCAAAGCTAGCGGGGAATACAGATACGCAGTATTTT,CASSPAKLAGNTDTQYF
-,TRBV20-1,-,TRBJ2-5,TGCAGTGCTGACTTGGATGAGACCCAGTACTTC,CSADLDETQYF
TRBD2,TRBV2,-,TRBJ2-1,TGTGCCAGCAGTGGAATAGCGGGGGGGCTAGGGAATGAGCAGTTCTTC,CASSGIAGGLGNEQFF
TRBD2,TRBV2,-,TRBJ2-5,TGTGCCAGCAGGACAGCGGGGGGCCAAGAGACCCAGTACTTC,CASRTAGGQETQYF
-,TRBV5-5,-,TRBJ1-2,TGTGCCAGCAACTTAAATCAGGGTATTGACTATGGCTACACCTTC,CASNLNQGIDYGYTF
-,TRBV5-4,-,TRBJ1-1,TGTGCCAGCAGCTTGCACAAGGGGGGCACTGAAGCTTTCTTT,CASSLHKGGTEAFF
-,TRBV27,-,TRBJ2-7,TGTGCCAGCAGTCCCAGGACGACGGCCTACGAGCAGTACTTC,CASSPRTTAYEQYF
TRBD1,TRBV19,-,TRBJ1-5,TGTGCCAGTAGTATAGAGGCAGGGGGGTGGCAGCCCCAGCATTTT,CASSIEAGGWQPQHF
-,TRBV6-5,-,TRBJ1-2,TGTGCCAGCGTGAGGGGTGATGGAGGCTACACCTTC,CASVRGDGGYTF
TRBD2,TRBV7-9,-,TRBJ2-7,TGTGCCAGCAGCCAGGCGGCGGGGGGGAGCTACGAGCAGTACTTC,CASSQAAGGSYEQYF
-,TRBV6-5,-,TRBJ2-7,TGTGCCAGCAGTTACTCGGGCAGATCCTACGAGCAGTACTTC,CASSYSGRSYEQYF
-,TRBV7-7,-,TRBJ1-1,TGTGCCAGCAGCTTAGGTTCGAACACTGAAGCTTTCTTT,CASSLGSNTEAFF
TRBD1,TRBV28,-,TRBJ2-6,TGTGCCAGCAGCCCCCCCCAGGGGGCAGGGTCTGGGGCCAACGTCCTGACTTTC,CASSPPQGAGSGANVLTF
-,TRBV9,-,TRBJ1-4,TGTGCCAGCAGCCCGGGACCGCTTAATGAAAAACTGTTTTTT,CASSPGPLNEKLFF
-,TRBV6-1,-,TRBJ1-2,TGTGCCAGCATGCACCCCATACTACTAAACTATGGCTACACCTTC,CASMHPILLNYGYTF
-,TRBV7-2,-,TRBJ2-3,TGTGCCAGCAGCGGAACCGGGACTCGCACAGATACGCAGTATTTT,CASSGTGTRTDTQYF
TRBD1,TRBV18,few,TRBJ1-1,TGTGCCAGCTCAACAGGGGCCTTTGGTGAAGCTTTCTTT,CASSTGAFGEAFF
-,TRBV5-4,-,TRBJ1-2,TGTGCCAGCAGCTCCAAGGTTGAAGGCCACACCTTC,CASSSKVEGHTF
-,TRBV16,-,TRBJ2-2,TGTGCCAGCAGCCAATACCGGAACACCGGGGAGCTGTTTTTT,CASSQYRNTGELFF
TRBD2,TRBV28,-,TRBJ2-5,TGTGCCAGCAGTCCCCGGAGTAGCGGGGCACAAGAGACCCAGTACTTC,CASSPRSSGAQETQYF
-,TRBV10-3,-,TRBJ2-7,TGTGCCATCAGTACGGTGGGGTCGTCCTACGAGCAGTACTTC,CAISTVGSSYEQYF
TRBD1,TRBV6-1,-,TRBJ1-1,TGTGCCAGTACAGGGGATATCACTGAAGCTTTCTTT,CASTGDITEAFF
-,TRBV18,-,TRBJ1-5,TGTGCCAGCTCACCACTGGACACAGATCAGCCCCAGCATTTT,CASSPLDTDQPQHF
-,TRBV28,-,TRBJ1-5,TGTGCCAGCAGTTCAGGGCCGGGATATCAGCCCCAGCATTTT,CASSSGPGYQPQHF
-,TRBV2,once,TRBJ1-1,TGTGCCAGCAGTGGGTCCGGGGGCAACACTGAAGCTTTCTTT,CASSGSGGNTEAFF
-,TRBV2,-,TRBJ2-3,TGTGCCAGCAGATTTGACAGCACAGATACGCAGTATTTT,CASRFDSTDTQYF
-,TRBV9,-,TRBJ1-2,TGTGCCAGCAAACAGGGAAACTATGGCTACACCTTC,CASKQGNYGYTF
-,TRBV2,-,TRBJ1-5,TGTGCCAGCAGTGTTAGCACACGGGATCAGCCCCAGCATTTT,CASSVSTRDQPQHF
-,TRBV6-1,once,TRBJ2-6,TGTGCCAGCAGTGTAACCGCGAACTCTGGGGCCAACGTCCTGACTTTC,CASSVTANSGANVLTF
-,TRBV5-1,-,TRBJ1-3,TGCGCCAGCAGCTTAGGTACGGGAGCTGGAAACACCATATATTTT,CASSLGTGAGNTIYF
-,TRBV5-6,once,TRBJ1-2,TGTGCCAGCAGCTTGAGGGGCACCTATGGCTACACCTTC,CASSLRGTYGYTF
-,TRBV2,few,TRBJ1-5,TGTGCCAGCAGTAGGTCGCGTGGCAATCAGCCCCAGCATTTT,CASSRSRGNQPQHF
-,TRBV6-1,-,TRBJ1-6,TGTGCCAGCAAAAGGTCAAATTCACCCCTCCACTTT,CASKRSNSPLHF
TRBD1,TRBV10-3,few,TRBJ2-2,TGTGCCATCAGGCAACAGGGGGCCGGGACCGGGGAGCTGTTTTTT,CAIRQQGAGTGELFF